The rows below give T cell receptor beta chains drawn from one sample of a study of vaccination effects on CD4 cells after COVID-19. The antigens of these receptors remain unknown. Sequencing used immunoSEQ multiplex PCR; TCRdb keeps in-frame clones, though not all of them. There are about 43,000 clones in the sample; around three quarters occur only once, and 10% to 11% lies in the top ten. The specimen was CD4+ T cells from PBMCs cultured with SARS-CoV-2 spike peptides, collected before COVID-19 vaccination. Source of these receptors: a human donor who received a COVID-19 vaccine. Both conserved end residues are part of each CDR3. D genes are given only for firm matches. Not all rows give a size; the values are once, few, many and, for expanded clones, a class.

>.|TRBJ1-2|TRBV6-5|.
CASTIRAFSDGYTF
TGTGCCAGCACAATCCGGGCCTTCTCTGATGGCTACACCTTC
>.|TRBJ1-2|TRBV5-4|few
CASSLEQGWGGYTF
TGTGCCAGCAGCTTGGAACAGGGATGGGGTGGCTACACCTTC
>.|TRBJ1-2|TRBV12-3/TRBV12-4|few
CASSLRRRHGYTF
TGTGCCAGCAGTTTGCGGAGGCGGCATGGCTACACCTTC
>.|TRBJ2-2|TRBV29-1|.
CSAQRLWAGELFF
TGCAGCGCACAGAGGTTGTGGGCCGGGGAGCTGTTTTTT
>.|TRBJ1-2|TRBV19|.
CASSISGRSTNYGYTF
TGTGCCAGTAGTATATCCGGACGTTCGACTAACTATGGCTACACCTTC
>TRBD1|TRBJ1-3|TRBV7-2|.
CASSPRQGSGNTIYF
TGTGCCAGCAGCCCCCGACAGGGCTCTGGAAACACCATATATTTT
>.|TRBJ2-5|TRBV19|.
CASSIGGGQETQYF
TGTGCCAGTAGTATTGGGGGCGGACAAGAGACCCAGTACTTC
>TRBD2|TRBJ2-1|TRBV4-1|.
CASSHPLAGQANEQFF
TGCGCCAGCAGCCATCCTTTAGCGGGGCAAGCAAATGAGCAGTTCTTC
>.|TRBJ2-5|TRBV6-5|.
CATSTPTRETQYF
TGTGCCACGTCAACCCCGACTCGGGAGACCCAGTACTTC
>TRBD1|TRBJ1-2|TRBV15|.
CATSRETGGTGYTF
TGTGCCACCAGCAGAGAGACAGGGGGCACGGGCTACACCTTC
>.|TRBJ1-2|TRBV7-9|.
CASSVGGKTPHGYTF
TGTGCCAGCAGTGTTGGGGGAAAGACGCCACATGGCTACACCTTC
>.|TRBJ2-2|TRBV4-3|few
CASSPRLVDGELFF
TGCGCCAGCAGCCCCCGACTAGTTGACGGGGAGCTGTTTTTT
>TRBD1|TRBJ1-1|TRBV5-6|.
CASSPDGQGMNTEAFF
TGTGCCAGCAGCCCCGACGGACAGGGGATGAACACTGAAGCTTTCTTT
>.|TRBJ1-6|TRBV12-2|.
CAIFNSAVGNSPLHF
TGTGCAATTTTCAATAGTGCAGTAGGCAATTCACCCCTCCACTTT
>.|TRBJ2-1|TRBV24-1|.
CATSEDSYNEQFF
TGTGCCACCAGTGAGGACAGTTACAATGAGCAGTTCTTC
>TRBD1|TRBJ1-3|TRBV28|.
CASAWMDRGNTIYF
TGTGCCAGCGCCTGGATGGACAGGGGGAACACCATATATTTT
>TRBD1|TRBJ1-1|TRBV19|.
CASSKRQGINTEAFF
TGTGCCAGTAGTAAAAGACAGGGGATTAACACTGAAGCTTTCTTT
>.|TRBJ2-1|TRBV18|.
CASSPAGMGNEQFF
TGTGCCAGCTCACCAGCGGGGATGGGCAATGAGCAGTTCTTC
>.|TRBJ1-2|TRBV6-5|.
CASTQRGGRGYTF
TGTGCCAGCACCCAAAGGGGGGGCCGTGGCTACACCTTC
>.|TRBJ2-2|TRBV30|.
CAWSRGANTGELFF
TGTGCCTGGAGCAGGGGGGCGAACACCGGGGAGCTGTTTTTT
>.|TRBJ1-2|TRBV5-1|.
CASSGQQNYGYTF
TGCGCCAGCAGTGGGCAACAAAATTACGGCTACACCTTC
>TRBD1|TRBJ1-2|TRBV28|.
CASSLGDRVYGYTF
TGTGCCAGCAGTTTGGGGGACAGGGTCTATGGCTACACCTTC